This T cell receptor beta chain was captured by sequencing in a study of T cells in Graves' hyperthyroidism and ophthalmopathy. Worth noting for this clonotype: Its antigen is unidentified.

Researchers amplified the TCR beta CDR3 regions from RNA transcripts. First-round RT-PCR of the TCR CDR3 relied on the HTBI primer set. TCRdb processed the multiplex PCR reads anew with MiXCR; each CDR3 protein has one entry. The repertoire holds about 480,000 distinct CDR3 sequences, with around 14% as singletons. The study's findings and limits: In blood, most of the thyroid clonotypes expanded above 0.001 were also present.

Germline trimming cut 4 bases from V and 4 bases from J; bases unmatched to any gene: 12. The CDR3 has 16 amino acids. Germline-derived CDR1 and CDR2 are LGHDT and YNNKEL (reference sequence). Patients having uncontrolled infection, another autoimmune disease, pregnancy or lactation were not included. J is TRBJ1-1 and V is TRBV3-1; 7 positions match TRBD1. Sequenced sample: blood. This receptor was obtained from a woman aged 18-29 years with Graves' hyperthyroidism. The CDR3 sequence: CASSLNPGQKGTEAFF. CDR3 DNA sequence: TGTGCCAGCAGCCTTAACCCGGGACAGAAGGGCACTGAAGCTTTCTTT. The full variable domain, with the rest looked up from reference TRBV3-1 and TRBJ1-1, is DTAVSQTPKYLVTQMGNDKSIKCEQNLGHDTMYWYKQDSKKFLKIMFSYNNKELIINETVPNRFSPKSPDKAHLNLHINSLELGDSAVYFCASSLNPGQKGTEAFFGQGTRLTVV.